This paragraph reports one T cell receptor (beta chain). Its antigen is not known. V was shortened by 3 bases and J by 0 bases, with 8 bases between the two germline ends. The CDR3 is 14 residues long. Germline V gives CDR1 MDHEN, CDR2 SYDVKM. This specimen belongs to a study of blood T cells in healthy people across ages. Study-level results: One million T cells yielded diversity estimates that were considered underestimates. There were more naive CD4+ cells and higher diversity in long-lived donors than in aged donors.

The authors ran a second PCR of about 6 to 11 cycles using a sample-barcoded 5' primer and a J-beta primer mix. MiXCR, applied by TCRdb to the 5' RACE reads, yields one record per CDR3 protein. This repertoire shows 800,000 or so distinct CDR3 sequences, roughly 25% found once; its top ten account for more than 3%. Per individual sample, total RNA of at least 6 micrograms was extracted. The same data also went into a second study, on T cells of mothers and their children. From that paper: Related pairs of mothers and children showed slightly higher, non-significant overlap versus unrelated pairs.

The sample was blood. The receptor was derived from a boy younger than 18 in good health. The J gene is TRBJ1-1, the V gene TRBV28; a weak D match, TRBD1 (5 bases). The CDR3 nucleotides are TGTGCCAGCAGTTTGACAGAATTGAACACTGAAGCTTTCTTT. This encodes CASSLTELNTEAFF.